These 29 T cell receptor beta chains came from one sample sequenced in a study of shared clonotypes between healthy human individuals. Here immunoSEQ multiplex PCR was the method, and the copy in TCRdb shows in-frame clones only, minus some. The sample shows about 650,000 clones, roughly 96% of them seen only once. Terminally differentiated effector memory CD45RA+ cells were excluded from the naive CD8 cells, which were CD45RO-negative and positively selected for CCR7. The sequenced sample was naive CD8+ T cells sorted from blood. The receptors derive from a woman aged 25 to 39 in good health.

The chain combines TRBV4-1 with TRBJ2-7; no reliable D call. CDR1 is MGHRA, CDR2 YSYEKL, per germline. Trimming shortened V by 0 bases and J by 4 bases, and 10 bases separated the two germline ends. The CDR3 contains 14 residues. The CDR3 sequence: CASSQEGNQYEQYF. The CDR3 coding sequence is TGCGCCAGCAGCCAAGAGGGCAACCAATACGAGCAGTACTTC.

The rearrangement joins TRBV27 to TRBJ2-7; 7 bases agree with TRBD1. The CDR3 totals 18 residues. CDR1 is MNHEY and CDR2 is SMNVEV in the germline V gene (reference sequence). Losses at the gene ends were 7 bases for V and 2 bases for J; bases not matched to a gene: 20. The CDR3 coding sequence is TGTGCCAGCACCACTCAGGGACAGACCGCGGACCCTGCCTACGAGCAGTACTTC. Encoded protein: CASTTQGQTADPAYEQYF.

The chain employs TRBV14 and TRBJ2-3; D uncertain. V lost 1 base, J lost 6 bases, and 8 bases lay in between. The CDR3 sequence is 13 residues long. Germline V lookup: CDR1 SGHDN, CDR2 FVKESK. The chain's CDR3 is CASSQGSSDTQYF. CDR3 nucleotides: TGTGCCAGCAGCCAAGGGAGTTCGGATACGCAGTATTTT.

CDR3: CASENRLTDTQYF. CDR3 sequence (DNA): TGTGCCAGCGAGAACCGACTGACAGATACGCAGTATTTT. J is TRBJ2-3 and V is TRBV2; D remains ambiguous. V lost 8 bases to trimming and J lost 3 bases, with 12 bases between them. CDR3 size: 13 residues. Germline CDR1 reads SNHLY; CDR2 reads FYNNEI.

The rearrangement uses TRBV7-9 and TRBJ2-7, with D perhaps TRBD1 (6 bases). Germline CDR1 reads SEHNR; CDR2 reads FQNEAQ (reference sequence). Trimming shortened V by 6 bases and J by 6 bases, and 21 bases separated the two germline ends. The CDR3 contains 15 residues. The CDR3 sequence: CASSFADSLLSEQYF. The CDR3 DNA follows: TGTGCCAGCAGTTTCGCGGACAGTCTATTGTCCGAGCAGTACTTC.

DNA for the CDR3: TGTGCCAGCAGCTCTACTAGCGGCCCTGTTTACGAGCAGTACTTC. This translates into CASSSTSGPVYEQYF. The chain uses TRBV7-9 and TRBJ2-7, with TRBD2 identical over 8 bases. This CDR3 is built from 15 residues. From germline, CDR1 is SEHNR and CDR2 FQNEAQ (reference sequence). J lost 4 bases, V lost 4 bases, and 9 bases had no gene match.

The chain employs TRBV6-1 and TRBJ2-2; either TRBD1 or TRBD2 may supply D (5 bases each). The CDR3 sequence is 14 residues long. Germline CDR1 MNHNS, CDR2 SASEGT. V lost 4 bases and J lost 3, with 9 bases in between. The CDR3 DNA follows: TGTGCCAGCAGTGTCCCGGGACACACCGGGGAGCTGTTTTTT. Its translation: CASSVPGHTGELFF.

The genes are TRBV13 and TRBJ1-2; 8 bases match TRBD1. J lost 8 bases, V lost 6 bases, and 11 bases had no gene match. CDR3 length equals 14 residues. Looked up from germline, CDR1 is PRHDT and CDR2 is FYEKMQ (reference sequence). The CDR3 bases are TGTGCCAGCAGACCGACCGGGACAGGTCACGGCTACACCTTC. It specifies CASRPTGTGHGYTF.

CDR3 nucleotides: TGTGCCAGCAGTCTAATAGCGGGCGAGCAGTACTTC. Protein sequence: CASSLIAGEQYF. The chain is built from TRBV27 and TRBJ2-7; 7 nucleotides match TRBD2. The trim removed 5 bases at V and 6 bases at J, leaving 4 bases unmatched. Germline-derived CDR1 and CDR2 are MNHEY and SMNVEV (reference sequence). The CDR3 loop spans 12 amino acids.

The V gene is TRBV6-5, the J gene TRBJ1-4; D is undetermined. This CDR3 is built from 13 residues. Trimming stripped 2 bases from V and 6 bases from J, with 7 bases between. In germline, CDR1 is MNHEY, CDR2 SVGAGI. In DNA form, the CDR3 reads TGTGCCAGCAGTTACGCATCCGATGAAAAACTGTTTTTT. Encoded protein: CASSYASDEKLFF.

The chain recombines TRBV6-5 with TRBJ1-2; D gene unclear. V was pared by 2 bases and J by 5 bases, with 12 bases between. CDR1 MNHEY and CDR2 SVGAGI come from the germline V gene. This CDR3 has 14 residues. The CDR3 protein is CASSYKGGGYGYTF. The CDR3 DNA is TGTGCCAGCAGTTACAAGGGAGGAGGGTATGGCTACACCTTC.

The V and J genes are TRBV30 and TRBJ1-6, with 10 bases aligning to TRBD1. This CDR3 has 14 amino acids. Germline CDR1 is GTSNPN and CDR2 is SVGIG (reference sequence). With V trimmed by 2 bases and J by 9 bases, 4 bases remained unmatched. The CDR3 sequence is CAWSTGQGGSPLHF. The CDR3 bases are TGTGCCTGGAGTACTGGACAGGGGGGTTCACCCCTCCACTTT.

CDR3 DNA sequence: TGTGCCAGCAGTGAAGCGTGGGGCCAGGGCCCGAATCAGCCCCAGCATTTT. Amino acids: CASSEAWGQGPNQPQHF. This chain joins TRBV6-1 and TRBJ1-5, with a possible D match to TRBD1 (5 bases). V was clipped by 0 bases and J by 4 bases, with 16 bases between them. Germline CDR1 is MNHNS and CDR2 is SASEGT. CDR3 size: 17 residues.

This chain uses TRBV11-2 with TRBJ2-5; D is undetermined. Trimming took 5 bases from V and 2 from J, leaving 12 bases between them. Germline-derived CDR1 and CDR2 are SGHAT and FQNNGV. The CDR3 loop spans 14 amino acids. The CDR3 coding sequence is TGTGCCAGCAGCCAACCAACTGGTCAAGAGACCCAGTACTTC. This codes for CASSQPTGQETQYF.

The chain carries TRBV7-2 and TRBJ2-1; D might be TRBD2 (5 bases). CDR3 size: 12 residues. Trimming took 3 bases from V and 10 from J, leaving 10 bases between them. CDR1 is SGHTA and CDR2 is FQGNSA in the germline V gene. The CDR3 reads CASSFPGLEQFF. The DNA of the CDR3 is TGTGCCAGCAGCTTCCCCGGACTCGAGCAGTTCTTC.

V is TRBV12-5 and J is TRBJ2-1; 12 nucleotides match TRBD2. Germline-derived CDR1 and CDR2 are LGHNT and FRNRAP. This CDR3 has 18 amino acids. V was clipped by 5 bases and J by 4 bases; unmatched bases: 12. CDR3 coding DNA: TGTGCTAGTGGTCCGTCCCCCGAACTAGCGGGAGGTTACAATGAGCAGTTCTTC. Translated: CASGPSPELAGGYNEQFF.

J is TRBJ1-1 and V is TRBV29-1; D is unclear. V lost 2 bases to trimming and J lost 12 bases, with 13 bases between them. This CDR3 comprises 11 residues. Germline CDR1 reads SQVTM; CDR2 reads ANQGSEA. CDR3 DNA: TGCAGCGTTGAATCTCGGGGTTCGACTTTCTTT. It is translated as CSVESRGSTFF.

V gene TRBV7-9 combines with J gene TRBJ1-2; 7 bases match TRBD1. The germline V gene has CDR1 SEHNR and CDR2 FQNEAQ (reference sequence). V shed 6 bases and J 4 bases; nucleotides not matched to a gene: 11. The CDR3 extends over 15 amino acids. CDR3 DNA sequence: TGTGCCAGCAGTGAAACCGGGACAGCGATCTATGGCTACACCTTC. Protein product: CASSETGTAIYGYTF. Together with reference TRBV7-9 and TRBJ1-2, the CDR3 gives the full variable domain: DTGVSQNPRHKITKRGQNVTFRCDPISEHNRLYWYRQTLGQGPEFLTYFQNEAQLEKSRLLSDRFSAERPKGSFSTLEIQRTEQGDSAMYLCASSETGTAIYGYTFGSGTRLTVV.

The chain combines TRBV7-2 with TRBJ2-1; 8 nucleotides line up with TRBD2. The trim removed 1 base at V and 2 bases at J, leaving 1 base unmatched. This CDR3 has 15 amino acids. Germline CDR1 and CDR2: SGHTA and FQGNSA. CDR3 residues: CASSLGGRPYNEQFF. The CDR3 DNA reads TGTGCCAGCAGCTTAGGCGGGAGGCCCTACAATGAGCAGTTCTTC. Drawing the rest from reference TRBV7-2 and TRBJ2-1, the complete variable domain is GAGVSQSPSNKVTEKGKDVELRCDPISGHTALYWYRQSLGQGLEFLIYFQGNSAPDKSGLPSDRFSAERTGGSVSTLTIQRTQQEDSAVYLCASSLGGRPYNEQFFGPGTRLTVL.

In its sample, this clone was seen a few times. The CDR3 bases are TGTGCCAGCAGCCCTCGGGACACCTATAGGGCTTTCTTT. It is translated as CASSPRDTYRAFF. V is TRBV7-9 and J is TRBJ1-1, with D possibly matching TRBD1 (6 bases). The germline gives CDR1 SEHNR, CDR2 FQNEAQ (reference sequence). This CDR3 is built from 13 residues. V dropped 5 bases and J dropped 11 bases, with 18 bases sitting between them.

The genes are TRBV7-9 and TRBJ2-7; D might be TRBD1 (6 bases). CDR1 SEHNR and CDR2 FQNEAQ come from the germline V gene (reference sequence). V was cut by 3 bases and J by 6 bases, with 15 bases left in between. This CDR3 region has 14 residues. In DNA, the CDR3 is TGTGCCAGCAGCTTGGTGGCAGGGGTCGGCGAGCAGTACTTC. This codes for CASSLVAGVGEQYF.

The V call is TRBV9, the J call TRBJ2-1; D may be TRBD1 or TRBD2 (5 bases each). Germline-derived CDR1 and CDR2 are SGDLS and YYNGEE. The CDR3 totals 17 residues. V was cut by 4 bases and J by 1 base, with 18 bases left in between. This chain's CDR3 is CASSQRPGTGSYNEQFF. For the CDR3, the DNA is TGTGCCAGCAGCCAGAGACCCGGGACGGGGTCCTACAATGAGCAGTTCTTC.

The genes are TRBV10-3 and TRBJ1-4, with a tentative D call TRBD1 (5 bases). The CDR3 totals 13 residues. CDR1 and CDR2 from the germline V gene are ENHRY and SYGVKD. V lost 9 bases and J 6 bases, leaving 14 bases between the germline ends. CDR3 sequence reads: CAIRTPGDEKLFF. Here the CDR3 DNA reads TGTGCCATAAGGACACCCGGAGATGAAAAACTGTTTTTT.

The chain employs TRBV29-1 and TRBJ2-7; D is possibly TRBD1 (6 bases). The V end lost 3 bases, the J end lost 5 bases, and 17 bases lay between the germline ends. Germline CDR1 reads SQVTM; CDR2 reads ANQGSEA. This CDR3 has 14 residues. The CDR3 nucleotides read TGCAGCGTTGAGGTCGTGGGGGCGCGAGACGAGCAGTACTTC. Protein sequence: CSVEVVGARDEQYF.

As concerns this clone: In the same sample, other DNA sequences code for this CDR3. CDR3 bases: TGCAGCGTTCTAAATGAAAAACTGTTTTTT. This encodes CSVLNEKLFF. The V call is TRBV29-1, the J call TRBJ1-4; D ambiguous. Trimming shortened V by 5 bases and J by 5 bases, and 3 bases separated the two germline ends. Germline assignment: CDR1 SQVTM and CDR2 ANQGSEA. The CDR3 contains 10 residues.

The genes are TRBV4-1 and TRBJ2-3; 13 nucleotides line up with TRBD2. The CDR3 runs 17 residues. Germline CDR1 is MGHRA and CDR2 is YSYEKL. V lost 2 bases to trimming and J lost 5 bases; unmatched junction nucleotides: 7. CDR3 amino acids: CASSQIGLAGERDTQYF. CDR3 sequence (DNA): TGCGCCAGCAGCCAAATTGGACTAGCGGGAGAGAGAGATACGCAGTATTTT.

The chain carries TRBV30 and TRBJ2-1; maybe TRBD2 (6 bases). The length of the CDR3 is 15 residues. V was trimmed by 3 bases and J by 0 bases, leaving 12 bases between them. In germline, CDR1 is GTSNPN, CDR2 SVGIG (reference sequence). The CDR3 region is CAWSGGYSSYNEQFF. CDR3 nucleotide sequence: TGTGCCTGGAGCGGAGGGTATAGCTCCTACAATGAGCAGTTCTTC.

This chain uses TRBV7-8 with TRBJ2-2, with 11 bases aligning to TRBD2. Germline V CDR1 and CDR2: SGHVS, FQNEAQ. Trimming took 8 bases from V and 5 from J; bases not matched to a gene: 7. The CDR3 extends over 15 amino acids. The CDR3 loop reads CASDPGLAVTGELFF. Written as DNA, the CDR3 is TGTGCCAGCGACCCGGGACTAGCGGTTACCGGGGAGCTGTTTTTT.

This clone was detected once. The rearrangement uses TRBV19 and TRBJ2-3; no clear D gene. The V and J ends lost 5 bases and 8 bases respectively, with 20 bases between them. Germline loops: CDR1 LNHDA, CDR2 SQIVND (reference sequence). This CDR3 comprises 15 residues. This CDR3 reads CASSRLISGDLTQYF. The CDR3 nucleotides read TGTGCCAGTAGTCGACTGATTTCTGGGGATCTTACGCAGTATTTT.